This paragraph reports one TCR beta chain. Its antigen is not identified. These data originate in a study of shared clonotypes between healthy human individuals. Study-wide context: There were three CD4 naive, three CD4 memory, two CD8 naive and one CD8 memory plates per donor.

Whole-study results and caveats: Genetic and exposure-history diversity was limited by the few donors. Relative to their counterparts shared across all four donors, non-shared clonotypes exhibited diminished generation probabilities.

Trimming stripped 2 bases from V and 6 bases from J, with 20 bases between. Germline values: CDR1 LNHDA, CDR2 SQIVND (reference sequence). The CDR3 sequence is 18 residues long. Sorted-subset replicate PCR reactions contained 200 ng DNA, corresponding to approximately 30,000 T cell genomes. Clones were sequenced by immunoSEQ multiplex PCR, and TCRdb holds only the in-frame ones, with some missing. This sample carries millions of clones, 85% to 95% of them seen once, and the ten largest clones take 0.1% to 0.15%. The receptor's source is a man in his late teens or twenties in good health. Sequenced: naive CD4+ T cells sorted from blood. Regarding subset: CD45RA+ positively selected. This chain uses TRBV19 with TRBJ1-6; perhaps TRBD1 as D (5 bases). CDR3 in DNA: TGTGCCAGTAGTATATTGCGGAAACCGACAGTGGGTAATTCACCCCTCCACTTT. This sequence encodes CASSILRKPTVGNSPLHF.